These T cell receptor beta chains were read from a single sample in a study of blood T cell repertoires in COVID-19. Clones were sequenced by immunoSEQ multiplex PCR, and TCRdb holds only the in-frame ones, with some missing. The data show 150,000 to 200,000 clones, with approximately 87% seen just once and about 4% held by the top ten. Source material: peripheral blood. These receptors originate from a man younger than 35 with active or convalescent COVID-19. CDR3s include the opening cysteine and the closing phenylalanine or tryptophan. The D gene is left open where the match is weak.

NA | TRBV14 | CASSQGQGLDTQYF
NA | TRBV29-1 | CSHGDNSYEQYF
NA | TRBV27 | CASSLGVPLPYGNEQFF
NA | TRBV7-7 | CASSSEPQGPTASGELFF
TRBD1 | TRBV4-1 | CASSQDGWTGSITGELFF
TRBD2 | TRBV10-2 | CASRLAGGIYNEQFF
NA | TRBV27 | CASSLRDPQETQYF
NA | TRBV19 | CASSIATGYTEAFF
NA | TRBV28 | CAVAGTTNYGYTF
NA | TRBV10-3 | CAISPSSNTIYF
NA | TRBV7-3 | CASSPAASSYNEQFF
TRBD2 | TRBV3-1/TRBV3-2 | CASSRGRGNIQYF
TRBD1 | TRBV7-9 | CASSGQGWVTEAFF
TRBD1 | TRBV5-1 | CASSLTGVSQPQHF
TRBD1 | TRBV28 | CASSPWTGTDSSYEQYF
NA | TRBV4-3 | CASSQVQNTEAFF
NA | TRBV4-1 | CASSPSTQNNQPQHF
TRBD1 | TRBV4-3 | CASSHPPRTGAYGYTF
NA | TRBV11-3 | CASNTGYDEQYF
TRBD1 | TRBV6-5 | CASSPTGVRINEQFF
NA | TRBV21-1 | CASSNQGANTEAFF
NA | TRBV5-6 | CASSPGRRGPVNGYTF
NA | TRBV2 | CASSLLVLNEKLFF
TRBD2 | TRBV29-1 | CSVPGTSGGRVDIQYF
TRBD2 | TRBV5-5 | CASSLASGVYNEQFF
NA | TRBV4-3 | CASSQDAGRFGGEQFF
TRBD1 | TRBV7-9 | CASSTWTGLAKNIQYF
NA | TRBV24-1 | CATSASGGPIGYTF
TRBD1 | TRBV29-1 | CSAQQGMGYGYTF
TRBD1 | TRBV10-3 | CAISESGQNSPLHF
TRBD1 | TRBV27 | CASSGTGGQPQHF
TRBD2 | TRBV6-2/TRBV6-3 | CASSYRPGGITDTQYF
NA | TRBV24-1 | CATSSNSWTEAFF
NA | TRBV11-2 | CASSLEGQPNYGYTF
NA | TRBV28 | CASSFVQGRETQYF
NA | TRBV6-5 | CASSYDVRQLNTEAFF
NA | TRBV28 | CASSFGRYTGELFF
NA | TRBV28 | CASSLWRTTADKTFQYF
NA | TRBV27 | CASSLGGGPNEKLFF
NA | TRBV5-1 | CASSRGNEVEGSKNIQYF
NA | TRBV5-1 | CASSLLSGNTGELFF
NA | TRBV11-2 | CASSRQAEAFF
TRBD1 | TRBV28 | CASSLDWTGTNEKLFF
NA | TRBV10-3 | CAISEGAETQYF
NA | TRBV18 | CASSPAGTEAFF
NA | TRBV3-1/TRBV3-2 | CASSQATSYGYTF
NA | TRBV19 | CASSIFSHLVGSGKLFF
NA | TRBV10-3 | CAISESGQSSGANVLTF
TRBD2 | TRBV6-4 | CASSDHSSGGTVVGNEQFF
NA | TRBV6-6 | CASRLQGSDYGYTF
TRBD1 | TRBV27 | CASSLSGQSYGYTF
NA | TRBV3-1/TRBV3-2 | CASSQDLGATEAFF
NA | TRBV4-2 | CASSQPPSSTSDTQYF
NA | TRBV11-1 | CASSLMTEEAFF